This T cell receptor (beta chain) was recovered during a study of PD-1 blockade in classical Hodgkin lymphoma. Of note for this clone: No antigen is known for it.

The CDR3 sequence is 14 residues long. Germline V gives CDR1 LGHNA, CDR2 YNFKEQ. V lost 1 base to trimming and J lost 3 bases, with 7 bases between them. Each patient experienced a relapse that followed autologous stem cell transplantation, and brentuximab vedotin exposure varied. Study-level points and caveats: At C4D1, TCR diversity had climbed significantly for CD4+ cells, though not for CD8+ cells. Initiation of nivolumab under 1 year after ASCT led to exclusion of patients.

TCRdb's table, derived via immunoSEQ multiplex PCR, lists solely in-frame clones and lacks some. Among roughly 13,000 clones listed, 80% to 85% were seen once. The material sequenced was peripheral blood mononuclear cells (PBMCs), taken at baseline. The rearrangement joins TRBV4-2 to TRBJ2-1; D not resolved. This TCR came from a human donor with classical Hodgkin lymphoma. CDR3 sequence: CASSQVGFYNEQFF. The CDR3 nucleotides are TGTGCCAGCAGCCAAGTAGGATTCTACAATGAGCAGTTCTTC.